Included here is one T cell receptor beta chain sequence, with context. Trimming left V 5 bases short and J 3 bases short, with 8 bases between. CDR1 is LGHNA, CDR2 YNFKEQ, per germline. The CDR3 consists of 12 residues. This sample stems from a study of blood T cell repertoires in COVID-19. Looking at the study overall: T cells, B-cell-depleted T cells, or PBMCs supplied cDNA or gDNA.

Source study methods: Estimates of nucleated cell counts were drawn from the amplification of reference gene primers. Here immunoSEQ multiplex PCR was the method, and the copy in TCRdb shows in-frame clones only, minus some. That table is the source of V, J and clone size, and D and trimming were worked out from the DNA. This table has around 37,000 clones, about three quarters appearing once. The Seattle patients joined while their infection was active and were tracked longitudinally afterward. The sample was peripheral blood. This sequence originates from a man between 65 and 85 years old with COVID-19, enrolled during active disease. The rearrangement uses TRBV4-2 and TRBJ2-7; the D is unclear. DNA of the CDR3: TGTGCCAGCAGCTCCCAGAACTACGAGCAGTACTTC. It yields the protein CASSSQNYEQYF.